This T cell receptor (beta chain) was sequenced during a study of blood T cell repertoires in COVID-19. Study in general: Collection of acute and convalescent COVID-19 samples took place in the United States, Italy and Spain. The cDNA or gDNA used as material had been derived from T cells, B-cell-depleted T cells, or PBMCs.

V trimming: 4 bases; J trimming: 0 bases; junction bases outside the gene matches: 0. From germline, CDR1 is SGHTA and CDR2 FQGNSA. This CDR3 comprises 13 residues. Per the study methods: Amplification with reference gene primers provided the estimates of nucleated cell counts. Generated by immunoSEQ multiplex PCR, the TCRdb table keeps only in-frame clones and is missing some. From that table come the V and J calls and clone size; the DNA was used to work out D and trimming. There are over 600,000 clones in the sample; approximately 90% occur only once, and 0.2% to 0.3% lies in the top ten. Sequenced: peripheral blood. V is TRBV7-2 and J is TRBJ2-7; 7 bases line up with TRBD2. The TCR comes from a woman aged 18-29 years with acute or convalescent COVID-19. CDR3: CASSSSGSYEQYF. CDR3 bases: TGTGCCAGCAGCTCTAGCGGCTCCTACGAGCAGTACTTC.